One T cell receptor beta chain is described in this entry. No antigen is known for it. The sample holds no much larger clone one base away, and base qualities are not on file. This sample is part of a study of blood T cell repertoires in COVID-19 (dated by TCRdb to about 2020). The study in broad terms: Collaborator samples came from the United States, Italy and Spain and covered acute and convalescent phases of COVID-19. The material from the prospective study consisted of cDNA or gDNA derived from T cells, B-cell-depleted T cells, or PBMCs. Where available, HLA class I and class II types were obtained from metadata supplied by the sample provider rather than from assay-based typing. Deeply sampled blood TCRbeta repertoires from subjects exposed to, actively infected with, or recovered from COVID-19 were included in the dataset. Sample metadata almost always included a de-identified subject ID, COVID-19 status, age in years and sex. The repertoires were made available in a free public database intended to serve as a resource for research on the immune response to SARS-CoV-2. Samples came from the ongoing ImmuneRACE study (first 160 participants) plus 1,254 subjects from 6 global collaborators.

The immunoSEQ Assay, a bias-controlled multiplex PCR, was used to amplify TCRbeta CDR3 regions from genomic DNA. The study's processing was this. The number of nucleated cells in each sample was estimated by amplification of reference gene primers within the assay. To quantify the absolute abundance of each unique TCRbeta CDR3 rearrangement, sequence reads were collapsed and filtered. Productive Simpson clonality was computed per sample as the square root of Simpson's diversity index over productive rearrangements. The source is immuneACCESS, and TCRdb retained only in-frame sequences with V and J called. Part of the clones is not carried over; for the studies checked, unresolved V genes explain less than half of this, and the remainder is unexplained. Clonal size and the V and J genes are those of that table, whereas D and trimming came from the DNA. Across this sample there are 200,000 to 250,000 clones, with just over 85% seen only once. The top ten clonotypes cover roughly 14% of the sample.

General conclusions and limits of the study: The amount of clinical and demographic metadata varied by source and participant and was provided uncurated.

In the prospective study, participants were roughly 18 to 90 years old, resided in about 25 geographic areas of the United States, and were enrolled through a virtual design. Cohort assignment in the prospective study relied on participant-reported clinical history from a screening survey and a study questionnaire. Mobile phlebotomists in the prospective study collected whole blood, serum and a nasopharyngeal or oropharyngeal swab from every participant. Additional blood draws and questionnaires over an approximately 2-month period could optionally be provided by prospective study participants. Prospective study blood samples were shipped either frozen or at room temperature before DNA extraction. As encoded in the germline V gene (reference sequence), CDR1 is LGHDT while CDR2 is YNNKEL. There are 12 amino acids in the CDR3, from cysteine to phenylalanine inclusive. The only DNA kept is the CDR3, 36 bases in frame from the first base. V lost 3 bases and J lost 10 bases, and the count of bases not matched to a germline gene is 4.

This sequence was found in a woman aged 50 to 60 with acute COVID-19. The rearrangement combines TRBV3-1 (or the pseudogene TRBV3-2) with TRBJ1-1, and 8 junctional nucleotides match TRBD1. The sequencing input was PBMCs or T cells enriched from blood (not recorded which). This receptor carries the CDR3 CASSHGQGGAFF. The DNA is TGTGCCAGCAGCCACGGACAGGGTGGAGCTTTCTTT.